The 16 T cell receptor beta chains presented below share a single source sample, sequenced in a study of blood T cells in healthy people across ages. A second about 7 to 12 cycle PCR used barcoded and J-beta primers. TCRdb used MiXCR to reprocess the 5' RACE reads, holding one entry per CDR3 protein. The table includes about 1.5 million distinct CDR3 sequences, 42% detected once. The sequencing sample was made of blood. The origin of the receptors is a woman between 18 and 30 years old in good health.

A remark on this clonotype: This sequence may be a read error, since a much larger clone differs from it by one base. The CDR3 sequence: CSVCDRGSDTQYF. CDR3 bases: TGCAGCGTTTGTGACAGAGGGTCAGATACGCAGTATTTT. V is TRBV29-1 and J is TRBJ2-3; D is perhaps TRBD1 or TRBD2 (5 bases each). Germline lookup yields CDR1 SQVTM and CDR2 ANQGSEA. The V and J ends lost 5 bases and 4 bases respectively, with 13 bases between them. This CDR3 has 13 residues.

J is TRBJ2-3 and V is TRBV20-1; 8 positions agree with TRBD2. V shed 1 base and J 2 bases; nucleotides not matched to a gene: 5. Germline V lookup: CDR1 DFQATT, CDR2 SNEGSKA (reference sequence). The CDR3 length is 15 residues. CDR3 region: CSARGVAGPTDTQYF. The CDR3 nucleotides are TGCAGTGCTAGAGGAGTAGCGGGGCCCACAGATACGCAGTATTTT.

The chain carries TRBV12-5 and TRBJ2-1, with a possible D match to TRBD1 (5 bases). The germline CDR1 and CDR2 sequences are LGHNT and FRNRAP. V was shortened by 2 bases and J by 7 bases, with 9 bases between the two germline ends. This CDR3 is 13 amino acids long. Here the CDR3 reads CASGLPRVNEQFF. DNA of the CDR3: TGTGCTAGTGGTTTGCCCAGGGTAAATGAGCAGTTCTTC.

This clonotype has only a few counts. The chain joins TRBV2 to TRBJ1-1; D perhaps matches TRBD1 (6 bases). Germline values: CDR1 SNHLY, CDR2 FYNNEI. The CDR3 is 13 residues long. The germline V and J ends were trimmed by 7 bases and 4 bases, with 13 bases remaining between them. CDR3 region: CASTAGAGTEAFF. DNA for the CDR3: TGTGCCAGCACCGCGGGGGCCGGCACTGAAGCTTTCTTT. Drawing the rest from reference TRBV2 and TRBJ1-1, the complete variable domain is EPEVTQTPSHQVTQMGQEVILRCVPISNHLYFYWYRQILGQKVEFLVSFYNNEISEKSEIFDDQFSVERPDGSNFTLKIRSTKLEDSAMYFCASTAGAGTEAFFGQGTRLTVV.

A few counts support this clonotype. V and J are TRBV7-2 and TRBJ1-1, with D perhaps matching TRBD1 (5 bases). There are 13 residues in the CDR3. Trimming left V 0 bases short and J 11 bases short, with 13 bases between. Germline V gene data show CDR1 as SGHTA and CDR2 as FQGNSA. Written as DNA, the CDR3 is TGTGCCAGCAGCTTAGCTGGGGCCAGGGACGCTTTCTTT. It is translated as CASSLAGARDAFF.

V usage is TRBV3-1 and J usage is TRBJ2-7; 10 bases fit TRBD1. The CDR3 sequence is 14 residues long. V dropped 11 bases and J dropped 7; count of bases not matched to a gene: 14. Germline lookup yields CDR1 LGHDT and CDR2 YNNKEL (reference sequence). The CDR3 here is CAARTGGLAEEQYF. CDR3 in DNA: TGTGCCGCCCGGACAGGGGGACTCGCGGAGGAGCAGTACTTC.

The rearrangement joins TRBV24-1 to TRBJ2-1; 11 positions match TRBD2. The CDR3 has 17 residues. V shed 2 bases and J 1 base; nucleotides not matched to a gene: 3. Germline CDR1 KGHDR, CDR2 SFDVKD. The CDR3 nucleotides are TGTGCCACCAGTGATTCAAGACTAGCGGGATCCTACAATGAGCAGTTCTTC. This codes for CATSDSRLAGSYNEQFF.

This chain links TRBV18 with TRBJ2-1; weak D call: TRBD2 (5 bases). This CDR3 region has 13 residues. Germline V lookup: CDR1 KGHSH, CDR2 LQKENI. The V end was cut by 5 bases, the J end by 9 bases, with 14 bases between. For the CDR3, the DNA is TGTGCCAGCTCAAGGACGGCCGGGGTTGAGCAGTTCTTC. Amino acids: CASSRTAGVEQFF.

The J gene is TRBJ2-4, the V gene TRBV4-1; possible D gene TRBD1, 5 bases. The end of the DNA fits TRBJ2-7 better, so the J call may be wrong. Looked up from germline, CDR1 is MGHRA and CDR2 is YSYEKL. The CDR3 runs 17 residues. CDR3 region: CASSPWGQGLGLDEQYF. The CDR3 nucleotides are TGCGCCAGCAGCCCTTGGGGTCAGGGATTAGGCTTGGACGAGCAGTACTTC.

In regard to this clonotype: One end of the junction varies from germline; a read error may be responsible. The chain's CDR3 is CSARRQGGRVTAAFF. The DNA of the CDR3 is TGCAGTGCTAGACGACAGGGGGGTAGAGTTACTGCAGCTTTCTTT. The chain carries TRBV20-1 and TRBJ1-1, with 9 bases aligning to TRBD1. Germline-derived CDR1 and CDR2 are DFQATT and SNEGSKA (reference sequence). This CDR3 has 15 amino acids.

This clonotype was detected a few times. The gene calls are TRBV27 and TRBJ2-4; D perhaps matches TRBD1 (6 bases). This CDR3 region has 13 residues. CDR1 is MNHEY, CDR2 SMNVEV, per germline (reference sequence). V was pared by 4 bases and J by 6 bases, with 10 bases between. The CDR3 sequence is CASSYDRLNIQYF. CDR3 coding DNA: TGTGCCAGCAGTTACGACAGGTTAAACATTCAGTACTTC.

Regarding this clonotype: This sequence may be a read error, since a much larger clone differs from it by one base. The chain links TRBV20-1 to TRBJ2-3, with 8 bases matching TRBD2. CDR3 length: 16 amino acids. V lost 3 bases, J lost 2 bases, and 10 bases stayed unmatched. Germline V gene data show CDR1 as DFQATT and CDR2 as SNEGSKA (reference sequence). CDR3 in amino acids: CSASNGASGSTDTQYF. CDR3 DNA sequence: TGCAGTGCTAGCAACGGTGCTAGCGGGTCCACAGATACGCAGTATTTT.

J is TRBJ2-4 and V is TRBV28; D might be TRBD2 (5 bases). Germline values: CDR1 MDHEN, CDR2 SYDVKM. The V end was cut by 5 bases, the J end by 3 bases, with 11 bases between. The CDR3 loop spans 14 amino acids. CDR3 residues: CASSEGTVKNIQYF. CDR3 DNA sequence: TGTGCCAGCAGTGAGGGAACGGTCAAAAACATTCAGTACTTC.

The chain joins TRBV4-3 to TRBJ2-1; D perhaps matches TRBD2 (5 bases). V was shortened by 1 base and J by 8 bases, with 12 bases between the two germline ends. This CDR3 spans 14 amino acids. Germline V lookup: CDR1 LGHNA, CDR2 YSLEER. CDR3 nucleotide sequence: TGCGCCAGCAGCCAAGCCAAGGGAGTACATGAGCAGTTCTTC. This sequence encodes CASSQAKGVHEQFF.

This clonotype has just a few counts. This sequence joins TRBV12-5 and TRBJ2-1; D not certain. The germline V gene encodes CDR1 LGHNT and CDR2 FRNRAP. This CDR3 spans 14 amino acids. V was cut by 4 bases and J by 5 bases, with 12 bases left in between. As DNA, the CDR3 is TGTGCTAGTGGTTCATCGGCCTACCACAATGAGCAGTTCTTC. This translates into CASGSSAYHNEQFF.

The chain has TRBV2 and TRBJ1-1, with a tentative D call TRBD1 (6 bases). CDR3 length equals 14 residues. CDR1 SNHLY and CDR2 FYNNEI come from the germline V gene. Trimming cost V 6 bases and J 3 bases, with 14 bases left between them. CDR3 loop: CASSSQGSDTEAFF. The CDR3 coding sequence is TGTGCCAGCAGCTCACAGGGTTCGGACACTGAAGCTTTCTTT.